A selection of T cell receptor beta chains follows, all from one sample in a study of T cells after yellow fever vaccination. TCRdb called the 5' RACE reads again in MiXCR, with one record for every CDR3 protein. This table holds 300,000 to 400,000 distinct CDR3 sequences, under 15% found once. Sequencing used CD4+ T cells sorted from PBMCs, obtained 15 days after the yellow fever booster vaccination. These TCRs come from a man younger than 30 who received the YFV17D yellow fever vaccine. CDR3s include the opening cysteine and the closing phenylalanine or tryptophan. The order of the fields is clone size, J gene, D gene, V gene, CDR3 DNA, CDR3 protein. The D gene is left open where the match is weak. Size values are once, few and many counts, or a class for expanded clones, and some rows have none.

>many|TRBJ2-7|TRBD1|TRBV7-9
TGTGCCAGCAGCCATATCCGGGACAGGGGGCCTAAGCAGTACTTC
CASSHIRDRGPKQYF
>many|TRBJ2-1|TRBD2|TRBV5-6
TGTGCCAGCAGCTTAAGCGGGGGGATTGGTGAGCAGTTCTTC
CASSLSGGIGEQFF
>many|TRBJ1-1|TRBD1|TRBV29-1
TGCAGCGTTGCAGACAGGGATTTGACTGAAGCTTTCTTT
CSVADRDLTEAFF
>few|TRBJ2-1|TRBD2|TRBV6-2/TRBV6-3
TGTGCCAGCAGTTACGGCGGGGGGGCTACGAGCTCCTACAATGAGCAGTTCTTC
CASSYGGGATSSYNEQFF
>many|TRBJ1-1|NA|TRBV20-1
TGCAGTGCTCGACAGCCCAACACTGAAGCTTTCTTT
CSARQPNTEAFF
>NA|TRBJ2-7|TRBD2|TRBV5-1
TGCGCCAGCAGCAGCGGGGGGGCCTACGAGCAGTACTTC
CASSSGGAYEQYF
>few|TRBJ1-3|NA|TRBV28
TGTGCCAGCAGTTCCCACAGGGAAAACACCATATATTTT
CASSSHRENTIYF
>NA|TRBJ2-5|TRBD1|TRBV9
TGTGCCAGCAGCGTAGACAGGGGGGTTCTAGAGACCCAGTACTTC
CASSVDRGVLETQYF
>few|TRBJ2-7|NA|TRBV18
TGTGCCAGCTCACCTTCAACCCGCGAGCAGTACTTC
CASSPSTREQYF
>many|TRBJ1-2|NA|TRBV12-3/TRBV12-4
TGTGCCAGCAGTTCCTCGGGAGGTATAAACTATGGCTACACCTTC
CASSSSGGINYGYTF
>NA|TRBJ2-1|TRBD2|TRBV7-2
TGTGCCAGCAGCTTTCAGACTAGCGGGGGTTACAATGAGCAGTTCTTC
CASSFQTSGGYNEQFF
>NA|TRBJ2-5|NA|TRBV11-2
TGTGCCAGCAGCAATTTTATAGGGCAAGAGACCCAGTACTTC
CASSNFIGQETQYF
>NA|TRBJ2-5|NA|TRBV28
TGTGCCAGCAGTGTAGGCCAATCTTGGGAGACCCAGTACTTC
CASSVGQSWETQYF
>many|TRBJ2-5|NA|TRBV10-3
TGTGCCATCGAAGGGGACGGAGGGGCCCAGTACTTC
CAIEGDGGAQYF
>many|TRBJ1-5|NA|TRBV2
TGTGCCAGCTCCAGGGTAACCCAGCCCCAGCATTTT
CASSRVTQPQHF
>NA|TRBJ2-4|TRBD1|TRBV4-3
TGCGCCAGCAGCCAAGATGGACGGGACAGGGGGCCTCTAGCCAAAAACATTCAGTACTTC
CASSQDGRDRGPLAKNIQYF
>few|TRBJ2-7|NA|TRBV7-9
TGTGCCAGCGGGTGGAGCACGGGGGTCCCCTACGAGCAGTACTTC
CASGWSTGVPYEQYF
>few|TRBJ2-3|TRBD2|TRBV5-1
TGCGCCAGCAGCTGGCCTGGGGCGGGGGTAGGCACAGATACGCAGTATTTT
CASSWPGAGVGTDTQYF
>many|TRBJ2-5|NA|TRBV7-2
TGTGCCAGCAGCAATAGCGAGGGGGGCTCAGAGACCCAGTACTTC
CASSNSEGGSETQYF
>many|TRBJ2-3|TRBD2|TRBV5-1
TGCGCCAGCAGACCCGTTAGCGGGGGTGCAGATACGCAGTATTTT
CASRPVSGGADTQYF
>NA|TRBJ2-2|TRBD1|TRBV7-6
TGTGCCAGCAGCGGAAGGGACAGGGGCTACACCGGGGAGCTGTTTTTT
CASSGRDRGYTGELFF
>NA|TRBJ2-7|NA|TRBV12-5
TGTGCTAGTGGTTTGTACGAGCAGTACTTC
CASGLYEQYF
>few|TRBJ1-2|NA|TRBV27
TGTGCCAGCAGTCCTCAAGTCGGCAGAGACTATGGCTACACCTTC
CASSPQVGRDYGYTF
>many|TRBJ2-5|NA|TRBV7-3
TGTGCCAGCAGCTTGGAGCTCCTAGAGACCCAGTACTTC
CASSLELLETQYF
>NA|TRBJ1-1|NA|TRBV11-2
TGTGCCAGCAGCTTAGATTTCGCGCGGCAGGGTGGGACTTTCTTT
CASSLDFARQGGTFF
>NA|TRBJ2-5|TRBD2|TRBV10-3
TGTGCCATCAGTACTAGCGGGGGAAAAGAGACCCAGTACTTC
CAISTSGGKETQYF
>few|TRBJ2-1|NA|TRBV5-6
TGTGCCAGCAGCTTGGAGGTCTATGAGCAGTTCTTC
CASSLEVYEQFF
>NA|TRBJ1-1|NA|TRBV5-5
TGTGCCAGCAGCTTAGGACAGCCGAGTACTGAAGCTTTCTTT
CASSLGQPSTEAFF
>many|TRBJ2-2|TRBD1|TRBV5-1
TGCGCCACCTCCGGGACAGGGAACACCGGGGAGCTGTTTTTT
CATSGTGNTGELFF
>NA|TRBJ1-2|TRBD1|TRBV4-3
TGCGCCAGCAGCCACGGGACAGGGGGCGGTGGCTACACCTTC
CASSHGTGGGGYTF
>NA|TRBJ1-6|NA|TRBV7-2
TGTGCCAGCAGCTGGGGGACAAGTAATATCGGCTCCTATAATTCACCCCTCCACTTT
CASSWGTSNIGSYNSPLHF
>few|TRBJ2-5|NA|TRBV10-3
TGTGCCATCAGTGCCAATCGGGTCCAAGAGACCCAGTACTTC
CAISANRVQETQYF
>few|TRBJ2-5|TRBD2|TRBV9
TGTGCCAGCGCAGAGGCGGGGGGGCCTTTAGAGACCCAGTACTTC
CASAEAGGPLETQYF
>NA|TRBJ2-5|NA|TRBV5-1
TGCGCCAGCAGCTTGGGTGGGATGGGCCAAGAGACCCAGTACTTC
CASSLGGMGQETQYF
>NA|TRBJ2-5|TRBD2|TRBV7-2
TGTGCCAGCAGCTTACGTCGGAATAGCGGGGTGTCAGGGGAGACCCAGTACTTC
CASSLRRNSGVSGETQYF
>few|TRBJ1-2|NA|TRBV7-2
TGTGCCAGCAGCTTATCCGACACAGACTATGGCTACACCTTC
CASSLSDTDYGYTF
>NA|TRBJ2-1|TRBD2|TRBV18
TGTGCCAGCTCACCTCAGCGGGGGGGTTACAATGAGCAGTTCTTC
CASSPQRGGYNEQFF
>NA|TRBJ1-5|TRBD1|TRBV20-1
TGCAGTGCTGGACAGGGAGTCCATCAGCCCCAGCATTTT
CSAGQGVHQPQHF
>few|TRBJ2-1|NA|TRBV20-1
TGCAGTGTCCCCGCGGAGTTACGGGACAATGAGCAGTTCTTC
CSVPAELRDNEQFF
>NA|TRBJ2-7|TRBD2|TRBV5-6
TGTGCCAGCAGCAGCCTTCTAGCGGGGCACAACGAGCAGTACTTC
CASSSLLAGHNEQYF
>NA|TRBJ2-2|NA|TRBV7-7
TGTGCTAGCAGCCCCGGGACGGTTCTTGGTGGGGAGCTGTTTTTT
CASSPGTVLGGELFF
>few|TRBJ1-3|NA|TRBV5-1
TGCGCCAGCAGCTTGGACATGACTGGAAACACCATATATTTT
CASSLDMTGNTIYF
>NA|TRBJ2-7|NA|TRBV12-3/TRBV12-4
TGTGCCAGCTCGGCCGGGACGGACGACGAGCAGTACTTC
CASSAGTDDEQYF
>NA|TRBJ1-2|NA|TRBV6-6
TGTGCCAGCAGCCCGTTGGGGGGGCTCTATGGCTACACCTTC
CASSPLGGLYGYTF
>NA|TRBJ2-1|TRBD2|TRBV20-1
TGCAGTGCTATCGTCCCTAGCGGGACCTCGGAGCAGTTCTTC
CSAIVPSGTSEQFF
>NA|TRBJ1-3|TRBD1|TRBV12-3/TRBV12-4
TGTGCCAGCAGTCCAGGGGGGTTTTCCTCCTACACCATATATTTT
CASSPGGFSSYTIYF
>few|TRBJ2-4|NA|TRBV5-1
TGCGCCAGCAGCTTGGAAGGGTCCAAAAACATTCAGTACTTC
CASSLEGSKNIQYF
>NA|TRBJ2-7|NA|TRBV18
TGTGCCAGCTCACCGGAGCAGATGTCCTACGAGCAGTACTTC
CASSPEQMSYEQYF
>few|TRBJ2-1|NA|TRBV5-1
TGCGCCAGCAGGAGGGGGGGGAATGAGCAGTTCTTC
CASRRGGNEQFF
>many|TRBJ2-3|NA|TRBV23-1
TGCGCCAGCTGGGACAGCACAGATACGCAGTATTTT
CASWDSTDTQYF
>few|TRBJ1-1|NA|TRBV6-2/TRBV6-3
TGTGCCAGCAGTACAGGGCAGCACAAGATTAACACTGAAGCTTTCTTT
CASSTGQHKINTEAFF
>NA|TRBJ2-7|TRBD1|TRBV18
TGTGCCAGCTCGTACCGGGACAGGGGTCACGAGCAGTACTTC
CASSYRDRGHEQYF
>NA|TRBJ2-3|NA|TRBV7-2
TGTGCCAGCAGCGCCTGGGGCCTTCCGGGCACAGATACGCAGTATTTT
CASSAWGLPGTDTQYF